The clone carrying this TCR beta chain has ten or more counts. The authors built TCR beta libraries using iRepertoire HTBI primers and Arm-PCR of CDR3 regions. TCRdb redid the calling of the multiplex PCR reads with MiXCR, one entry per CDR3 protein. The sample comprises roughly 440,000 distinct CDR3 sequences, 16% of which are singletons, and 23% rests with the top ten. Time point here: newly diagnosed GD, antithyroid drugs for less than 3 months. Generation of the TCR library employed RNA extracted from PBMCs. The sample originates from a study of regulatory T cells in long-lasting Graves disease. Turning to the study itself: Graves' patients who were just diagnosed had used antithyroid drugs for under 3 months.

This sample was shared with a second study, whose subject was T cells in Graves' hyperthyroidism and ophthalmopathy. This second study notes: Stable hyperthyroidism: no ophthalmopathy progression over 18 months of follow-up.

This TCR came from a woman younger than 30 with Graves disease. The specimen comprised peripheral blood mononuclear cells (PBMCs), sampled at new diagnosis, from a patient treated with antithyroid drugs.

CDR3 sequence: CASSYGVGSSYNEQFF. The CDR3 nucleotides read TGTGCCAGCAGTTACGGGGTAGGGAGCTCCTACAATGAGCAGTTCTTC. V and J are TRBV6-2 or TRBV6-3 and TRBJ2-1, with D perhaps matching TRBD2 (5 bases). V was pared by 2 bases and J by 0 bases, with 11 bases between. The CDR3 covers 16 residues. Germline CDR1 is MNHEY and CDR2 is SVGEGT.